A single sample gave rise to the 29 T cell receptor beta chains below, sequenced in a study of blood T cell repertoires in COVID-19. Assay used: immunoSEQ multiplex PCR; TCRdb lists only in-frame clones, some missing. The sample lists some 300,000 clones, around 89% occurring once. The material sequenced was PBMCs or T cells enriched from blood (not recorded which). The source is a woman aged 40 to 50 who had recovered from COVID-19.

This chain connects TRBV19 to TRBJ1-3; D is perhaps TRBD1 (6 bases). Germline V lookup: CDR1 LNHDA, CDR2 SQIVND (reference sequence). There are 15 residues in the CDR3. V lost 5 bases and J lost 4, with 15 bases in between. CDR3 residues: CASSQGGGAGNTIYF. CDR3 nucleotide sequence: TGTGCCAGTAGTCAAGGGGGGGGTGCCGGAAACACCATATATTTT.

This clone has just one count. J is TRBJ2-2 and V is TRBV3-1 (or the pseudogene TRBV3-2), with 7 nucleotides matching TRBD1. The CDR3 loop spans 13 amino acids. V lost 0 bases to trimming and J lost 16 bases; unmatched junction nucleotides: 8. Germline lookup yields CDR1 LGHDT and CDR2 YNNKEL (reference sequence). In DNA, the CDR3 is TGTGCCAGCAGCCAAGATTGGGACAGCCGACGGTTTTTT. Translated: CASSQDWDSRRFF.

The chain is built from TRBV7-3 and TRBJ2-1; 7 bases are a match to TRBD2. CDR3 length: 16 residues. V lost 5 bases and J lost 7; bases outside the gene matches: 14. Germline CDR1 reads SGHTA; CDR2 reads FQGTGA. CDR3: CASSPQRGLHINEQFF. For the CDR3, the DNA is TGTGCCAGCAGCCCCCAGCGGGGCCTACATATAAATGAGCAGTTCTTC.

The chain combines TRBV11-3 with TRBJ1-1; the D gene is possibly TRBD1 (6 bases). Germline-derived CDR1 and CDR2 are SGHNT and YENEEA. With 2 bases removed from V and 5 bases from J, the gap between germline ends came to 9 bases. CDR3 length equals 13 residues. The CDR3 DNA is TGTGCCAGCAGCTTACTTACAGGGACTGAAGCTTTCTTT. Translation: CASSLLTGTEAFF.

J is TRBJ2-7 and V is TRBV27; TRBD2 matches at 8 bases. The CDR3 is made up of 14 amino acids. Per germline, CDR1 MNHEY and CDR2 SMNVEV (reference sequence). Trimming cost V 6 bases and J 4 bases; bases outside gene matches: 8. The CDR3 region is CASRDPGLVYEQYF. The CDR3 bases are TGTGCCAGCAGGGATCCGGGACTAGTTTACGAGCAGTACTTC.

The chain links TRBV2 to TRBJ1-2; the match to TRBD1 covers 10 bases. There are 13 residues in the CDR3. With 7 bases clipped from V and 5 bases from J, the junction kept 4 bases outside the gene matches. Germline values: CDR1 SNHLY, CDR2 FYNNEI. CDR3 coding DNA: TGTGCCAGCAAGACAGGGGGCGTTTATGGCTACACCTTC. Amino acid sequence: CASKTGGVYGYTF.

V gene TRBV11-1 combines with J gene TRBJ2-3; possible D gene TRBD1, 5 bases. Germline lookup yields CDR1 SGHAT and CDR2 FQDESV (reference sequence). Trimming took 1 base from V and 3 from J, leaving 11 bases between them. The length of the CDR3 is 15 residues. The CDR3 coding sequence is TGTGCCAGCAGCTTAGAAACAGGAACAACAGATACGCAGTATTTT. Its translation: CASSLETGTTDTQYF.

The V gene is TRBV6-1, the J gene TRBJ1-1; D is unresolved. CDR3 length: 13 amino acids. The V end was cut by 2 bases, the J end by 3 bases, with 7 bases between. The germline CDR1 and CDR2 sequences are MNHNS and SASEGT. The CDR3 nucleotides are TGTGCCAGCAGTGAAATCGGGGACACTGAAGCTTTCTTT. This codes for CASSEIGDTEAFF.

This chain joins TRBV6-5 and TRBJ2-7, with TRBD1 matching over 12 bases. This CDR3 spans 14 amino acids. The V and J ends lost 7 bases and 6 bases, in that order; junction bases with no gene match: 7. Germline V gene data show CDR1 as MNHEY and CDR2 as SVGAGI. CDR3 DNA: TGTGCCAGCACCGGGGACAGGGGGCGCGTCGAGCAGTACTTC. Its protein product is CASTGDRGRVEQYF.

The V and J genes are TRBV14 and TRBJ2-7; D may be TRBD2 (5 bases). Germline V gene lookup returns CDR1 SGHDN and CDR2 FVKESK. The CDR3 covers 11 residues. The germline V and J ends were trimmed by 3 bases and 7 bases, with 7 bases remaining between them. DNA of the CDR3: TGTGCCAGCAGCCACGGGGTTGAGCAGTACTTC. This codes for CASSHGVEQYF.

V gene TRBV6-2 or TRBV6-3 combines with J gene TRBJ2-5; the D is unclear. The germline V gene has CDR1 MNHEY and CDR2 SVGEGT. This CDR3 comprises 13 residues. V was shortened by 0 bases and J by 5 bases, with 7 bases between the two germline ends. CDR3 protein: CASSYSPEETQYF. The CDR3 bases are TGTGCCAGCAGTTACTCCCCGGAGGAGACCCAGTACTTC.

Only one count was recorded for this clone. CDR3 nucleotides: TGTGCCAGCAGCTCCGGACAGGGGGCCACCGGGGAGCTGTTTTTT. Its translation is CASSSGQGATGELFF. J is TRBJ2-2 and V is TRBV27, with 11 bases that match TRBD1. Germline loops: CDR1 MNHEY, CDR2 SMNVEV (reference sequence). J gave up 4 bases and V 6 bases, and 4 bases lay outside the gene matches. The CDR3 covers 15 residues.

The rearrangement links TRBV3-1 (or the pseudogene TRBV3-2) to TRBJ2-3, with D uncertain. The CDR3 contains 14 residues. Germline values: CDR1 LGHDT, CDR2 YNNKEL (reference sequence). V lost 3 bases to trimming and J lost 0 bases, with 7 bases between them. CDR3 DNA: TGTGCCAGCAGCCATTTTTCTAGCACAGATACGCAGTATTTT. Amino acid sequence: CASSHFSSTDTQYF.

The rearrangement joins TRBV7-2 to TRBJ1-5; 7 nucleotides match TRBD1. The V and J ends lost 3 bases and 6 bases, in that order; junction bases with no gene match: 8. The CDR3 extends over 15 amino acids. Germline CDR1 reads SGHTA; CDR2 reads FQGNSA. CDR3 residues: CASSLRQGEGQPQHF. In nucleotides, the CDR3 is TGTGCCAGCAGCTTGCGACAGGGAGAAGGTCAGCCCCAGCATTTT.

This sequence joins TRBV19 and TRBJ2-3; 8 bases match TRBD2. The germline V gene encodes CDR1 LNHDA and CDR2 SQIVND (reference sequence). This CDR3 region has 15 residues. V dropped 7 bases and J dropped 1; count of bases not matched to a gene: 7. This CDR3 reads CASNPRGAGTDTQYF. CDR3 coding DNA: TGTGCCAGTAACCCGCGGGGGGCAGGCACAGATACGCAGTATTTT.

This clone was observed a single time. The chain joins TRBV2 to TRBJ1-5, with TRBD1 matching over 9 bases. V was pared by 7 bases and J by 6 bases, with 10 bases of the junction left unmatched. Germline V CDR1 and CDR2: SNHLY, FYNNEI. The CDR3 is 15 residues long. The CDR3 is CASKDRGSDFQPQHF. The CDR3 coding sequence is TGTGCCAGCAAGGACAGGGGATCGGATTTTCAGCCCCAGCATTTT.

The V call is TRBV16, the J call TRBJ2-3; 7 nucleotides align to TRBD1. Germline V CDR1 and CDR2: KGHSY, FQNENV. Trimming took 0 bases from V and 4 from J; bases not matched to a gene: 4. This CDR3 comprises 15 residues. The CDR3, as DNA: TGTGCCAGCAGCCAATCGACAGGGAGCGCAGATACGCAGTATTTT. This encodes CASSQSTGSADTQYF.

J is TRBJ1-2 and V is TRBV15; 8 nucleotides match TRBD1. Looked up from germline, CDR1 is LNHNV and CDR2 is YYDKDF (reference sequence). V lost 8 bases, J lost 0 bases, and 2 bases stayed unmatched. The CDR3 runs 13 residues. CDR3: CATGQGSNYGYTF. CDR3 DNA sequence: TGTGCCACCGGACAGGGCTCTAACTATGGCTACACCTTC.

This rearrangement joins TRBV2 to TRBJ2-5; 11 positions match TRBD1. Unmatched junction bases numbered 15, after V lost 5 bases and J lost 4 bases. Germline-derived CDR1 and CDR2 are SNHLY and FYNNEI. The CDR3 sequence is 18 residues long. The chain's CDR3 is CASSFRTGGDRSPETQYF. CDR3 nucleotide sequence: TGTGCCAGCAGTTTTAGGACAGGGGGCGATCGATCCCCAGAGACCCAGTACTTC.

This chain joins TRBV21-1 and TRBJ1-2; whether TRBD1, the table's D call, matches the DNA was not checked. TRBV21-1 is noted as a pseudogene. This CDR3 has 17 residues. The CDR3 protein is CASSKEVVWGDNYGYTF. The CDR3 coding sequence is TGTGCCAGCAGCAAAGAGGTGGTCTGGGGCGATAACTATGGCTACACCTTC.

The chain is built from TRBV4-3 and TRBJ2-3; the match to TRBD2 covers 9 bases. The length of the CDR3 is 20 residues. Trimming removed 0 bases from V and 0 bases from J; junction bases left unmatched: 13. The germline V gene encodes CDR1 LGHNA and CDR2 YSLEER. As DNA, the CDR3 is TGCGCCAGCAGCCAAGATCTGGGCCTAGCGGGAAGTGCTAGCACAGATACGCAGTATTTT. This gives the protein CASSQDLGLAGSASTDTQYF.

V and J are TRBV5-1 and TRBJ2-3; 10 bases are a match to TRBD2. The CDR3 is 15 residues long. CDR1 SGHRS and CDR2 YFSETQ come from the germline V gene. V was clipped by 1 base and J by 5 bases; unmatched bases: 4. The CDR3 nucleotides are TGCGCCAGCAGCTTGCTAGCGGGAGTGGTAGATACGCAGTATTTT. It codes for CASSLLAGVVDTQYF.

This chain uses TRBV10-3 with TRBJ2-3, with TRBD2 identical over 8 bases. Unmatched junction bases numbered 5, after V lost 5 bases and J lost 4 bases. The CDR3 runs 14 residues. Germline assignment: CDR1 ENHRY and CDR2 SYGVKD. CDR3 in DNA: TGTGCCATCAGTAGCGGGGGTAACCCAGATACGCAGTATTTT. It codes for CAISSGGNPDTQYF.

The V gene is TRBV30, the J gene TRBJ2-7; D is perhaps TRBD2 (6 bases). Deletions cut 7 bases from V and 0 bases from J, with 19 bases between. Germline lookup yields CDR1 GTSNPN and CDR2 SVGIG (reference sequence). The CDR3 consists of 15 residues. CDR3 sequence (DNA): TGTGCCTCGGAGGCGCGTAGCGGTAGCTCCTACGAGCAGTACTTC. This gives the protein CASEARSGSSYEQYF.

The genes are TRBV19 and TRBJ2-7; 7 nucleotides agree with TRBD1. Germline V gene data show CDR1 as LNHDA and CDR2 as SQIVND (reference sequence). V dropped 6 bases and J dropped 2; count of bases not matched to a gene: 7. The CDR3 sequence is 14 residues long. The CDR3 sequence: CASSRQGQAYEQYF. The CDR3 DNA reads TGTGCCAGTAGCCGACAGGGACAAGCCTACGAGCAGTACTTC.

The chain combines TRBV5-6 with TRBJ2-7; 7 bases align to TRBD1. Germline CDR1 is SGHDT and CDR2 is YYEEEE. Losses at the gene ends were 2 bases for V and 2 bases for J; bases not matched to a gene: 10. The CDR3 extends over 16 amino acids. The CDR3 nucleotides read TGTGCCAGCAGCTTTGGTGGTAGGACAGGCACCTACGAGCAGTACTTC. It yields the protein CASSFGGRTGTYEQYF.

The rearrangement links TRBV5-1 to TRBJ2-7; 9 nucleotides match TRBD2. The CDR3 contains 15 residues. Germline trimming cut 4 bases from V and 2 bases from J; bases unmatched to any gene: 7. Germline V CDR1 and CDR2: SGHRS, YFSETQ. DNA of the CDR3: TGCGCCAGCAGCGGAGGCGGGGGGGCCGCCTACGAGCAGTACTTC. This translates into CASSGGGGAAYEQYF.

The chain has TRBV5-4 and TRBJ2-1, with a weak D call TRBD2 (5 bases). V was clipped by 5 bases and J by 1 base, with 10 bases between them. In germline, CDR1 is SGHNT, CDR2 YYREEE (reference sequence). The CDR3 extends over 14 amino acids. The CDR3 sequence: CASRDRGSYNEQFF. CDR3 sequence (DNA): TGTGCCAGCAGAGACCGGGGATCCTACAATGAGCAGTTCTTC.

This chain connects TRBV7-3 to TRBJ2-7, with a tentative D call TRBD1 (7 bases). The CDR3 spans 13 residues. Between the trimmed V and J ends, which lost 0 bases and 7 bases, there was a span of 10 bases. CDR1 and CDR2 (germline): SGHTA, FQGTGA. The CDR3 bases are TGTGCCAGCAGCTTAACGCAGGGGGGAGAGCAGTACTTC. Translation: CASSLTQGGEQYF.